These T cell receptor beta chains were read from a single sample in a study of T-cell memory formation after mild COVID-19. TCRdb called the 5' RACE reads again in MiXCR, with one record for every CDR3 protein. The sample holds fewer than 300,000 distinct CDR3 sequences, 15% to 20% seen once. The sample consisted of PBMCs or a T cell subset sorted from them (not recorded which). The receptors derive from a man aged 18 to 29 who had mild COVID-19 (a few samples of this study predate the infection). Cell type and time point are not known. The CDR3 runs from the conserved cysteine through the conserved F or W. Each record gives: D gene, J gene, clone size, V gene, CDR3 DNA, CDR3 protein. The D gene is left open where the match is weak. Part of the rows lack a size; the others show once, few, many or a class for expanded clones.

>.|TRBJ1-6|.|TRBV7-2
TGTGCCAGCAGATTAACAACCGCCCCACCCCTCCACTTT
CASRLTTAPPLHF
>.|TRBJ2-5|.|TRBV7-2
TGTGCCAGCAGCTCGGGGTCCGAAGAGACCCAGTACTTC
CASSSGSEETQYF
>.|TRBJ2-2|.|TRBV2
TGTGCCAGCAGGCGGTCTAGTCCATCCGGGGAGCTGTTTTTT
CASRRSSPSGELFF
>.|TRBJ1-5|few|TRBV3-1
TGTGCCAGCAGCCAAGCGGTGAGAGCCCAGCCCCAGCATTTT
CASSQAVRAQPQHF
>TRBD1|TRBJ2-5|few|TRBV7-2
TGTGCCAGCAGCTTGGGACAGTTGAATGTAGAGACCCAGTACTTC
CASSLGQLNVETQYF
>.|TRBJ2-1|many|TRBV7-2
TGTGCCAGCAGTCAAGACAGCATGATAGGGCAGTTCTTC
CASSQDSMIGQFF
>.|TRBJ1-5|few|TRBV18
TGTGCCAGCTCACCGGGTGGCAGCAATCAGCCCCAGCATTTT
CASSPGGSNQPQHF
>.|TRBJ2-1|few|TRBV12-3/TRBV12-4
TGTGCCGGAGTTAGGCGCCCCGAAATCGAGCAGTTCTTC
CAGVRRPEIEQFF
>.|TRBJ2-3|few|TRBV24-1
TGTGCCACCAGTGATTCGGGAAGCACAGATACGCAGTATTTT
CATSDSGSTDTQYF
>.|TRBJ2-7|.|TRBV10-3
TGTGCCATCAGTGAGTCTCTAGGCGGCTACGAGCAGTACTTC
CAISESLGGYEQYF
>.|TRBJ2-3|.|TRBV12-2
TGTGCAAGTCGCTTAGGTCAGGGCAGGCCAGATACGCAGTATTTT
CASRLGQGRPDTQYF
>TRBD1|TRBJ2-7|many|TRBV11-2
TGTGCCAGCAGCTTAGGACAGGGGTATTACGAGCAGTACTTC
CASSLGQGYYEQYF
>TRBD1|TRBJ1-1|few|TRBV12-3/TRBV12-4
TGTGCCAGCAGAGGACAGGGAACCTCTGAAGCTTTCTTT
CASRGQGTSEAFF
>TRBD2|TRBJ2-4|.|TRBV20-1
TGCAGTGCTAGAGCGGGACTAGTGTCTGATCAGTACTTC
CSARAGLVSDQYF
>.|TRBJ2-7|many|TRBV20-1
TGCAGTCTGTCCGGGGGCCACTACGAGCAGTACTTC
CSLSGGHYEQYF
>.|TRBJ2-4|.|TRBV12-3/TRBV12-4
TGTGCCAGCAGTTCCCCAAACATAATTCAGTACTTC
CASSSPNIIQYF
>.|TRBJ2-5|.|TRBV9
TGTGCCAGCAGCAACAGCCCGGCGCCCCAAGAGACCCAGTACTTC
CASSNSPAPQETQYF
>.|TRBJ1-1|few|TRBV21-1
TGTGCCAGCAGCAGGGGTGTTAGGATAACTTTCTTT
CASSRGVRITFF
>.|TRBJ2-1|.|TRBV6-1
TGTGCCAGCAGTGCCCACGTAAAGGGCAATGAGCAGTTCTTC
CASSAHVKGNEQFF
>TRBD2|TRBJ2-3|few|TRBV5-1
TGCGCCAGCAGCCCTGGGGCTAGCGGGGCCACAGATACGCAGTATTTT
CASSPGASGATDTQYF
>.|TRBJ2-5|few|TRBV12-3/TRBV12-4
TGTGCCAGCAGTTTTTTCGGGGTGGAGGAGACCCAGTACTTC
CASSFFGVEETQYF
>.|TRBJ2-2|few|TRBV7-9
TGTGCCAGCGGGGGAAAGGGACTCCTCACCGGGGAGCTGTTTTTT
CASGGKGLLTGELFF
>.|TRBJ2-3|few|TRBV5-5
TGTGCCAGCAGCCGTACGGCCTCTAGGGCTGGCACAGATACGCAGTATTTT
CASSRTASRAGTDTQYF
>TRBD1|TRBJ1-1|few|TRBV29-1
TGCAGCGTCGCCCCTGGACAGGTTATGAACACTGAAGCTTTCTTT
CSVAPGQVMNTEAFF
>TRBD2|TRBJ2-1|.|TRBV18
TGTGCCAGCTCACCAGGAAGCGGGGGCCCGGAGCAGTTCTTC
CASSPGSGGPEQFF
>.|TRBJ2-3|.|TRBV7-2
TGTGCCAGCAGCTTGGCGGGTCCCTGCACAGATACGCAGTATTTT
CASSLAGPCTDTQYF
>.|TRBJ1-5|.|TRBV28
TGTGCCAGCAGTTTACAGGAGTATAGCAATCAGCCCCAGCATTTT
CASSLQEYSNQPQHF